These 4 T cell receptor beta chains were all obtained from the same sample, sequenced in a study of vaccination effects on CD4 cells after COVID-19 (dated by TCRdb to the early 2020s). To identify antigen-specific CD4+ T cell clonotypes by their expansion, the ViraFEST assay first stimulated PBMC with viral peptide pools and then applied TCR sequencing. After approximately 11 days of culture, CD4+ T cells were isolated with the EasySep CD4+ T cell isolation kit. Two doses of either the BNT162b2 or the mRNA-1273 mRNA SARS-CoV-2 vaccine were administered to participants. These receptors' targets are unknown. The method was the immunoSEQ multiplex PCR assay. As stored in TCRdb, this immuneACCESS dataset retains in-frame rearrangements with V and J assigned. A fraction of the clones does not appear; measured against another copy, unresolved V genes explain less than half of the discrepancy, and the remainder lacks a known reason. This sample comprises about 33,000 clones, around 82% of them detected only once. Together, the top ten hold approximately 1.6% of the sample.

Sequenced material: CD4+ T cells from PBMCs cultured with HCoV-NL63 spike peptides, taken after COVID-19 vaccination. What this sample's cell subset or site label stands for: HCoV-NL63 spike overlapping peptide pool stimulation. These TCRs come from a human donor who received a COVID-19 vaccine. Some clones in this sample may be carry-over from other donors' samples.

The chain recombines TRBV7-9 with TRBJ1-1, with 8 positions matching TRBD1. The CDR3 totals 14 residues. The J segment lost 1 base and the V segment lost 3 bases, leaving 1 base of the junction unmatched. Per the germline V gene, CDR1 is SEHNR and CDR2 is FQNEAQ (reference sequence). This CDR3 is CASSFGQGNTEAFF. CDR3 DNA: TGTGCCAGCAGCTTCGGACAGGGGAACACTGAAGCTTTCTTT. The full variable domain, with the rest looked up from reference TRBV7-9 and TRBJ1-1, is DTGVSQNPRHKITKRGQNVTFRCDPISEHNRLYWYRQTLGQGPEFLTYFQNEAQLEKSRLLSDRFSAERPKGSFSTLEIQRTEQGDSAMYLCASSFGQGNTEAFFGQGTRLTVV.

The chain links TRBV5-8 to TRBJ1-1; no clear D gene. Germline values: CDR1 SGHTS, CDR2 YDEGEE. The CDR3 extends over 12 amino acids. V lost 3 bases, J lost 2 bases, and 5 bases lay in between. CDR3 in amino acids: CASSYYNTEAFF. CDR3 nucleotides: TGTGCCAGCAGCTACTACAACACTGAAGCTTTCTTT.

The rearrangement joins TRBV9 to TRBJ1-1; 9 positions agree with TRBD1. The CDR3 spans 16 residues. Trimming cost V 3 bases and J 5 bases; bases outside gene matches: 11. Germline-derived CDR1 and CDR2 are SGDLS and YYNGEE. CDR3 amino acids: CASSAELGQGSTEAFF. The CDR3 DNA follows: TGTGCCAGCAGCGCCGAGTTGGGACAGGGATCTACTGAAGCTTTCTTT.

This rearrangement joins TRBV6-5 to TRBJ2-2; TRBD1 aligns across 9 bases. The germline CDR1 and CDR2 sequences are MNHEY and SVGAGI. This CDR3 contains 13 residues. After removal of 10 bases from V and 5 bases from J, the junction contained 5 bases not matched to a gene. The CDR3 sequence: CATRDRVTGELFF. CDR3 in DNA: TGTGCCACGCGGGACAGGGTAACCGGGGAGCTGTTTTTT.